The 26 T cell receptor beta chains given below trace back to one sample, sequenced in a study of T cell responses to AZD1222 COVID-19 vaccine. The protocol was immunoSEQ multiplex PCR, while the TCRdb copy is restricted to in-frame clones and leaves out a portion. The data show around 120,000 clones, roughly 84% seen once. The sample here was peripheral blood, taken on day 0 of AZD1222 vaccination. Receptor source: an adult in good health.

The genes are TRBV9 and TRBJ1-2, with no clear D. From germline, CDR1 is SGDLS and CDR2 YYNGEE. V lost 3 bases, J lost 1 base, and 7 bases lay in between. This CDR3 comprises 13 residues. The CDR3 reads CASSAGGNYGYTF. CDR3 nucleotide sequence: TGTGCCAGCAGCGCTGGAGGTAACTATGGCTACACCTTC.

This rearrangement joins TRBV7-9 to TRBJ2-1, with D possibly matching TRBD1 (6 bases). The germline gives CDR1 SEHNR, CDR2 FQNEAQ (reference sequence). V lost 2 bases and J lost 7, with 24 bases in between. There are 18 residues in the CDR3. The CDR3 loop is CASSLTLPARGSVNEQFF. CDR3 sequence (DNA): TGTGCCAGCAGCTTAACGTTACCGGCCAGGGGAAGCGTAAATGAGCAGTTCTTC. Looking up the rest from reference TRBV7-9 and TRBJ2-1 gives the full variable domain: DTGVSQNPRHKITKRGQNVTFRCDPISEHNRLYWYRQTLGQGPEFLTYFQNEAQLEKSRLLSDRFSAERPKGSFSTLEIQRTEQGDSAMYLCASSLTLPARGSVNEQFFGPGTRLTVL.

The J gene is TRBJ2-3, the V gene TRBV4-1; TRBD2 agrees at 11 bases. The germline CDR1 and CDR2 sequences are MGHRA and YSYEKL. The CDR3 has 17 residues. The V segment lost 1 base and the J segment 2 bases; nucleotides outside the gene matches: 5. The CDR3 DNA follows: TGCGCCAGCAGCCAAGTGGAACTAGCGGGAGCCACAGATACGCAGTATTTT. The encoded protein is CASSQVELAGATDTQYF.

The CDR3 loop reads CASSLSSGLYNEQFF. The CDR3 bases are TGCGCCAGCAGCTTGTCTTCGGGACTTTACAATGAGCAGTTCTTC. The chain uses TRBV5-1 and TRBJ2-1, with a tentative D call TRBD2 (6 bases). V lost 1 base and J lost 4, with 12 bases in between. Germline V gene data show CDR1 as SGHRS and CDR2 as YFSETQ. The CDR3 contains 15 residues.

This clone rates as medium-sized (0.01 to 0.1%). This chain connects TRBV6-4 to TRBJ2-1, with TRBD2 identical over 12 bases. V was pared by 0 bases and J by 3 bases, with 0 bases of the junction left unmatched. This CDR3 comprises 16 residues. Germline values: CDR1 MRHNA, CDR2 SNTAGT. The CDR3 loop is CASSDSTSGSYNEQFF. As DNA, the CDR3 is TGTGCCAGCAGTGACTCGACTAGCGGGAGCTACAATGAGCAGTTCTTC.

This clone occurred a few times. Other DNA sequences in the same sample also yield this CDR3. This chain links TRBV18 with TRBJ1-2; weak D call: TRBD1 (5 bases). The CDR3 has 16 residues. The ends were cut back, 3 bases at V and 0 bases at J, with 14 bases in the middle. The germline V gene has CDR1 KGHSH and CDR2 LQKENI. CDR3 nucleotide sequence: TGTGCCAGCTCACCGCCCGGGACGGCTGCTAACTATGGCTACACCTTC. Protein: CASSPPGTAANYGYTF. The full variable domain, with the rest looked up from reference TRBV18 and TRBJ1-2, is NAGVMQNPRHLVRRRGQEARLRCSPMKGHSHVYWYRQLPEEGLKFMVYLQKENIIDESGMPKERFSAEFPKEGPSILRIQQVVRGDSAAYFCASSPPGTAANYGYTFGSGTRLTVV.

This clone was seen a few times. V gene TRBV10-2 combines with J gene TRBJ2-1; 9 nucleotides line up with TRBD2. The germline V gene has CDR1 WSHSY and CDR2 SAAADI. The ends lost 8 bases at V and 8 bases at J; junction bases unmatched: 4. The CDR3 contains 12 residues. The CDR3 DNA is TGCGCCAGCGCTTGGACTAGCGATGAGCAGTTCTTC. Its translation: CASAWTSDEQFF.

This clone was counted a few times. The sample has other DNA sequences that encode this CDR3 too. V is TRBV5-1 and J is TRBJ1-3; no firm D call. Germline V lookup: CDR1 SGHRS, CDR2 YFSETQ. The V and J ends lost 3 bases and 1 base respectively, with 8 bases between them. The CDR3 consists of 14 residues. The chain's CDR3 is CASSSGPSGNTIYF. CDR3 DNA sequence: TGCGCCAGCAGCTCCGGACCTTCTGGAAACACCATATATTTT.

This chain uses TRBV18 with TRBJ1-5, with 8 positions matching TRBD1. From germline, CDR1 is KGHSH and CDR2 LQKENI. V shed 3 bases, J shed 0 bases, and the junction held 4 bases outside the gene matches. The CDR3 is made up of 16 amino acids. In nucleotides, the CDR3 is TGTGCCAGCTCACCCTCAGGGGGCTATAGCAATCAGCCCCAGCATTTT. The encoded protein is CASSPSGGYSNQPQHF.

The V gene is TRBV2, the J gene TRBJ1-6, with a weak D call TRBD1 (6 bases). This CDR3 has 13 amino acids. Trimming took 8 bases from V and 7 from J, leaving 12 bases between them. Germline V gene data show CDR1 as SNHLY and CDR2 as FYNNEI. Here the CDR3 reads CASRRGYNSPLHF. CDR3 DNA: TGTGCCAGCCGAAGGGGGTACAATTCACCCCTCCACTTT.

The rearrangement uses TRBV5-8 and TRBJ2-2, with 10 bases aligning to TRBD1. The CDR3 is 16 amino acids. J lost 7 bases, V lost 4 bases, and 10 bases had no gene match. Germline V gives CDR1 SGHTS, CDR2 YDEGEE. CDR3 sequence reads: CASSTPGTGVFGELFF. The DNA of the CDR3 is TGTGCCAGCAGCACCCCCGGGACAGGGGTTTTCGGGGAGCTGTTTTTT.

This clone occurred a few times. J is TRBJ2-1 and V is TRBV3-1 (or the pseudogene TRBV3-2), with D maybe TRBD2 (6 bases). V was trimmed by 4 bases and J by 12 bases, leaving 10 bases between them. This CDR3 comprises 11 residues. Germline V gene sequence: CDR1 LGHDT, CDR2 YNNKEL (reference sequence). The CDR3 is CASSLGLRQFF. Written as DNA, the CDR3 is TGTGCCAGCAGCCTCGGACTACGGCAGTTCTTC.

V and J are TRBV2 and TRBJ1-5; D remains unclear. Germline loops: CDR1 SNHLY, CDR2 FYNNEI. V was shortened by 6 bases and J by 3 bases, with 9 bases between the two germline ends. This CDR3 comprises 13 residues. As DNA, the CDR3 is TGTGCCAGCAGCGAATGGTCCAATCAGCCCCAGCATTTT. It encodes CASSEWSNQPQHF.

In its sample, this clone was seen once. The genes are TRBV5-1 and TRBJ2-5; D is unresolved. V lost 4 bases, J lost 5 bases, and 15 bases lay in between. The germline gives CDR1 SGHRS, CDR2 YFSETQ. This CDR3 spans 14 amino acids. The CDR3 DNA reads TGCGCCAGCAGCCACGGACCTTCGTGGGAGACCCAGTACTTC. Its translation: CASSHGPSWETQYF.

This clone was seen a handful of times. This chain connects TRBV5-5 to TRBJ1-5; D is ambiguous. The ends were cut back, 2 bases at V and 6 bases at J, with 12 bases in the middle. CDR1 is SGHKS, CDR2 YYEKEE, per germline (reference sequence). This CDR3 has 14 residues. The CDR3 sequence is CASSLGMGGQPQHF. DNA of the CDR3: TGTGCCAGCAGCTTAGGGATGGGAGGTCAGCCCCAGCATTTT.

The chain uses TRBV2 and TRBJ1-2; the D is unclear. Germline CDR1 and CDR2: SNHLY and FYNNEI. V lost 6 bases and J 4 bases, leaving 9 bases between the germline ends. There are 12 residues in the CDR3. CDR3 nucleotide sequence: TGTGCCAGCAGAGACCGGGGCTATGGCTACACCTTC. It encodes CASRDRGYGYTF.

The chain recombines TRBV4-1 with TRBJ1-5; D unclear. Trimming shortened V by 1 base and J by 9 bases, and 13 bases separated the two germline ends. Per the germline V gene, CDR1 is MGHRA and CDR2 is YSYEKL. The CDR3 sequence is 14 residues long. The CDR3 DNA reads TGCGCCAGCAGCCAAGTCTCAGGTCTGGGGCCCCAGCATTTT. Its protein product is CASSQVSGLGPQHF.

V is TRBV2 and J is TRBJ1-5; 9 nucleotides match TRBD1. Trimming removed 6 bases from V and 5 bases from J; junction bases left unmatched: 5. This CDR3 is built from 14 residues. Germline V gene sequence: CDR1 SNHLY, CDR2 FYNNEI. The CDR3: CASRRTGEDQPQHF. CDR3 sequence (DNA): TGTGCCAGCAGAAGGACAGGGGAGGATCAGCCCCAGCATTTT.

The rearrangement joins TRBV28 to TRBJ1-1; D is unclear. V lost 7 bases and J lost 4, with 34 bases in between. CDR3 size: 20 residues. CDR1 and CDR2 from the germline V gene are MDHEN and SYDVKM. Written as DNA, the CDR3 is TGTGCCAGCAACTATGTAAAGGGATTTCGGCACATTAGCAAGCCCACTGAAGCTTTCTTT. It codes for CASNYVKGFRHISKPTEAFF.

The V gene is TRBV3-1 (or the pseudogene TRBV3-2), the J gene TRBJ2-1, with 8 bases that match TRBD2. Germline V gene data show CDR1 as LGHDT and CDR2 as YNNKEL (reference sequence). V lost 8 bases and J lost 3; bases outside the gene matches: 12. This CDR3 has 16 residues. The CDR3 coding sequence is TGTGCCAGCGTCCCCTTCGCGGGGGGTGACTACAATGAGCAGTTCTTC. This encodes CASVPFAGGDYNEQFF.

CDR3 sequence: CASSLLAEPTDTQYF. CDR3 DNA sequence: TGTGCCAGCTCACTACTAGCGGAGCCCACAGATACGCAGTATTTT. The genes are TRBV18 and TRBJ2-3; 8 bases agree with TRBD2. The V and J ends lost 4 bases and 2 bases, in that order; junction bases with no gene match: 5. The CDR3 totals 15 residues. The germline V gene has CDR1 KGHSH and CDR2 LQKENI.

This chain uses TRBV6-1 with TRBJ1-2; D unclear. The CDR3 spans 15 residues. Germline-derived CDR1 and CDR2 are MNHNS and SASEGT. Trimming took 1 base from V and 6 from J, leaving 15 bases between them. The chain's CDR3 is CASSEGNSVRHGYTF. CDR3 DNA sequence: TGTGCCAGCAGTGAAGGCAATTCGGTACGACATGGCTACACCTTC.

The chain combines TRBV18 with TRBJ1-1; weak D call: TRBD1 (5 bases). This CDR3 region has 15 residues. V lost 7 bases, J lost 0 bases, and 15 bases lay in between. Germline V gene sequence: CDR1 KGHSH, CDR2 LQKENI. As DNA, the CDR3 is TGTGCCAGCTGGGACGGGGTTGGGATGAACACTGAAGCTTTCTTT. It encodes CASWDGVGMNTEAFF. Filled out from reference TRBV18 and TRBJ1-1, the complete variable domain reads NAGVMQNPRHLVRRRGQEARLRCSPMKGHSHVYWYRQLPEEGLKFMVYLQKENIIDESGMPKERFSAEFPKEGPSILRIQQVVRGDSAAYFCASWDGVGMNTEAFFGQGTRLTVV.

This clone was detected once. The chain has TRBV27 and TRBJ1-5, with D maybe TRBD1 (6 bases). This CDR3 region has 17 residues. V was trimmed by 5 bases and J by 2 bases, leaving 19 bases between them. CDR1 is MNHEY, CDR2 SMNVEV, per germline (reference sequence). In DNA, the CDR3 is TGTGCCAGCAGTCCAAAAACCTACCCAGGGGGCAATCAGCCCCAGCATTTT. This codes for CASSPKTYPGGNQPQHF.

This chain connects TRBV30 to TRBJ1-3; D uncertain. Germline V gene sequence: CDR1 GTSNPN, CDR2 SVGIG (reference sequence). The CDR3 length is 15 residues. CDR3: CAVATGGFIGNTIYF. In DNA form, the CDR3 reads TGTGCGGTGGCCACCGGTGGGTTTATCGGAAACACCATATATTTT.

Here the CDR3 reads CASIHLVGGGTEAFF. In DNA form, the CDR3 reads TGTGCCAGCATTCACTTGGTGGGGGGTGGGACTGAAGCTTTCTTT. V is TRBV28 and J is TRBJ1-1, with a tentative D call TRBD1 (5 bases). The V gene lost 7 bases and the J gene lost 5 bases, with 20 bases spanning the gap. CDR3 length: 15 residues. The V gene's germline CDR1 is MDHEN and CDR2 SYDVKM.